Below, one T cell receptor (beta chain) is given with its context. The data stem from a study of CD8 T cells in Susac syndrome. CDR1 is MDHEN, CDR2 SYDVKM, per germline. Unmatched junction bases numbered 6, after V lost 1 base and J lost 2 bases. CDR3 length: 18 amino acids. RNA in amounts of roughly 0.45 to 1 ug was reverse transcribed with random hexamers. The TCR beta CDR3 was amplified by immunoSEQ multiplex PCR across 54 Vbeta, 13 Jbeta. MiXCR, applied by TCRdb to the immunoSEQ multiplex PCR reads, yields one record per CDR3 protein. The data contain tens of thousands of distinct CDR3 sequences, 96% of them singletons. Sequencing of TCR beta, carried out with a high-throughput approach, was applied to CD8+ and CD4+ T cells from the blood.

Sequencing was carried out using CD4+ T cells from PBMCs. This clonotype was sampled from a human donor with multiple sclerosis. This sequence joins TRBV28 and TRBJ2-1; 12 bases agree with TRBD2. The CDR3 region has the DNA TGTGCCAGCAGTTTATCCGACCTAGCGGGGGGGACCTACAATGAGCAGTTCTTC. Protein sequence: CASSLSDLAGGTYNEQFF. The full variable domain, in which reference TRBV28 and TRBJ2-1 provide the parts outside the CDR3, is DVKVTQSSRYLVKRTGEKVFLECVQDMDHENMFWYRQDPGLGLRLIYFSYDVKMKEKGDIPEGYSVSREKKERFSLILESASTNQTSMYLCASSLSDLAGGTYNEQFFGPGTRLTVL.